The sequence of this T cell receptor beta chain was determined in a study of T cell repertoires in ileal Crohn's disease. Profiling relied on immunoSEQ multiplex PCR, and the TCRdb table lists in-frame clones only, not all of them. The sample shows tens of thousands of clones, approximately 91% of them seen only once. Documented time point: neoterminal ileum biopsy at postoperative endoscopy, about 6 months after surgery. Sequences were obtained from ileal tissue. The clonotype comes from an adult with Crohn's disease.

This CDR3 is CSAQGTLNTEAFF. CDR3 nucleotides: TGCAGCGCCCAGGGGACCCTGAACACTGAAGCTTTCTTT. The rearrangement joins TRBV29-1 to TRBJ1-1, with D perhaps matching TRBD1 (6 bases). Germline V CDR1 and CDR2: SQVTM, ANQGSEA. Trimming left V 7 bases short and J 0 bases short, with 12 bases between. The CDR3 contains 13 residues. The entire variable domain, with the rest obtained from reference TRBV29-1 and TRBJ1-1, is as follows: SAVISQKPSRDICQRGTSLTIQCQVDSQVTMMFWYRQQPGQSLTLIATANQGSEATYESGFVIDKFPISRPNLTFSTLTVSNMSPEDSSIYLCSAQGTLNTEAFFGQGTRLTVV.